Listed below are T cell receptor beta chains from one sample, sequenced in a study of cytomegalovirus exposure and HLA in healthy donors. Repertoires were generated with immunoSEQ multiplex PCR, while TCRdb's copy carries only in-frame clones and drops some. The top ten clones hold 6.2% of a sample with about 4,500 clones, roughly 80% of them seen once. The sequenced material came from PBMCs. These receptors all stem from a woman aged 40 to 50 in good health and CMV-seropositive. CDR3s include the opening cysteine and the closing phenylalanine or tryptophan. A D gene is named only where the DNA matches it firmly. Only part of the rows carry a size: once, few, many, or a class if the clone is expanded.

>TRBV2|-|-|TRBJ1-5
CASSVEQGPNQPQHF
TGTGCCAGCAGTGTGGAACAGGGCCCGAATCAGCCCCAGCATTTT
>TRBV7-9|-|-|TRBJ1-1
CASSPWDMNTEAFF
TGTGCCAGCAGCCCCTGGGACATGAACACTGAAGCTTTCTTT
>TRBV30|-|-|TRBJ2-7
CAWSVGGNSYEQYF
TGTGCCTGGAGTGTTGGTGGCAACTCCTACGAGCAGTACTTC
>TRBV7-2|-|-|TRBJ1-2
CASSPGGEKANYGYTF
TGTGCCAGCAGCCCTGGGGGGGAAAAGGCTAACTATGGCTACACCTTC
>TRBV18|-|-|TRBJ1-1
CASSPTGGRAGTEAFF
TGTGCCAGCTCACCGACGGGCGGGCGAGCCGGCACTGAAGCTTTCTTT
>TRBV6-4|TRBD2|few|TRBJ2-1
CASSVGLAEPNEQFF
TGTGCCAGCAGTGTTGGACTAGCGGAGCCCAATGAGCAGTTCTTC
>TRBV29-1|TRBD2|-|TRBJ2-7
CSVTRGRAVSEQYF
TGCAGCGTTACTCGCGGGAGGGCCGTGAGTGAGCAGTACTTC
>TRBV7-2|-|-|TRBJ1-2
CASSSAVQISNYGYTF
TGTGCCAGCAGCTCAGCCGTACAGATATCTAACTATGGCTACACCTTC
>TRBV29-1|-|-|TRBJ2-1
CSVEWGTGGREQFF
TGCAGCGTTGAATGGGGTACGGGGGGCAGGGAGCAGTTCTTC
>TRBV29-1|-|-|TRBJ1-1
CSVGQANTEAFF
TGCAGCGTTGGTCAGGCTAACACTGAAGCTTTCTTT
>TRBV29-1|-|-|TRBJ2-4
CSVLWGGAKNIQYF
TGCAGCGTGTTGTGGGGGGGCGCCAAAAACATTCAGTACTTC
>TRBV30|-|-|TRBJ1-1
CAWSVRRLNTEAFF
TGTGCCTGGAGTGTTCGGAGATTGAACACTGAAGCTTTCTTT
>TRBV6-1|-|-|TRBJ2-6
CASSADSSGANVLTF
TGTGCCAGCAGTGCGGACAGCTCTGGGGCCAACGTCCTGACTTTC
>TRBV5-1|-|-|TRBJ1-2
CASSLAAGANYGYTF
TGCGCCAGCAGCTTGGCGGCAGGGGCGAACTATGGCTACACCTTC
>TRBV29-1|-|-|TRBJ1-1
CSVEDVGREAEAFF
TGCAGCGTTGAAGATGTAGGGAGGGAGGCTGAAGCTTTCTTT
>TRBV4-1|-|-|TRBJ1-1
CASSQERKDSTEAFF
TGCGCCAGCAGCCAAGAAAGGAAGGACAGCACTGAAGCTTTCTTT
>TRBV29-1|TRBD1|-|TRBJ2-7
CSVEAGGRYEQYF
TGCAGCGTTGAAGCAGGGGGCCGCTACGAGCAGTACTTC
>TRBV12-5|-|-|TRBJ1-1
CASGHRVTEAFF
TGTGCTAGTGGACACAGGGTCACTGAAGCTTTCTTT
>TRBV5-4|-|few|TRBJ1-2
CASSLDYTNYGYTF
TGTGCCAGCAGCTTGGATTACACAAACTATGGCTACACCTTC
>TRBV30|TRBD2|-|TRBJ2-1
CAWSSGTSDHNEQFF
TGTGCCTGGAGTTCCGGGACTAGCGACCACAATGAGCAGTTCTTC
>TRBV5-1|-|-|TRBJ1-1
CASSRSLNTEAFF
TGCGCCAGCAGCCGGAGCCTCAACACTGAAGCTTTCTTT
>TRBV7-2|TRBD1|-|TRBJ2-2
CASSFLDRVNTGELFF
TGTGCCAGCAGCTTCCTGGACAGGGTGAACACCGGGGAGCTGTTTTTT
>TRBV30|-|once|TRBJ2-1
CAWTSLAQQFF
TGTGCCTGGACTAGCTTGGCCCAGCAGTTCTTC
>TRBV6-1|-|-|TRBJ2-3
CASSEALSGTPPSDTQYF
TGTGCCAGCAGTGAAGCGCTGTCAGGAACACCCCCCTCCGATACGCAGTATTTT
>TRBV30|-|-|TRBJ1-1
CGGGYTEAFF
TGTGGTGGAGGGTATACTGAAGCTTTCTTT
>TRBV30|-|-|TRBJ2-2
CAWKYLRDTGELFF
TGTGCCTGGAAGTACCTACGGGACACCGGGGAGCTGTTTTTT
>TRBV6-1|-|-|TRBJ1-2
CASSDTGFPNYGYTF
TGTGCCAGCAGTGACACAGGGTTCCCAAACTATGGCTACACCTTC
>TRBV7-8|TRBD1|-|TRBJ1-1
CASRTNRGYDTEAFF
TGTGCCAGCAGGACCAACAGGGGGTACGACACTGAAGCTTTCTTT
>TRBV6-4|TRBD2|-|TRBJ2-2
CASRRTSGSGGELFF
TGTGCCAGCAGACGGACTAGCGGGAGTGGCGGGGAGCTGTTTTTT
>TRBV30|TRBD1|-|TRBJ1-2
CAWSYGTGNGYTF
TGTGCCTGGAGTTACGGGACAGGGAATGGCTACACCTTC
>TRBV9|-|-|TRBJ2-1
CASSVVSGGEQFF
TGTGCCAGCAGCGTAGTGAGTGGTGGTGAGCAGTTCTTC
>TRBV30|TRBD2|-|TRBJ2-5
CAWTSGRETQYF
TGTGCCTGGACTAGCGGGAGAGAGACCCAGTACTTC
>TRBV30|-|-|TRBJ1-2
CAWSVPGHTTF
TGTGCCTGGAGTGTACCGGGACATACCACCTTC
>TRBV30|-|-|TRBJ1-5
CAWSGGGGQPQHF
TGTGCCTGGAGTGGGGGAGGAGGTCAGCCCCAGCATTTT
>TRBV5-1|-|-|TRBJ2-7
CASSLVVQPYEQYF
TGCGCCAGCAGCTTGGTGGTACAGCCTTACGAGCAGTACTTC
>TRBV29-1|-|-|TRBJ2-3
CSVDRGTGDTQYF
TGCAGCGTTGATAGGGGGACGGGAGATACGCAGTATTTT
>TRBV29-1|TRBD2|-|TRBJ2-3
CSVGGVDTQYF
TGCAGCGTGGGGGGGGTGGATACGCAGTATTTT
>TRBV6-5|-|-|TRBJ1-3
CASSYSGGVGNTIYF
TGTGCCAGCAGTTACTCAGGAGGGGTCGGAAACACCATATATTTT
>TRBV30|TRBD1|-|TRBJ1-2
CANPTGGYGYTF
TGTGCCAACCCGACAGGGGGCTATGGCTACACCTTC
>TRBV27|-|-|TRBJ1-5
CASGQRNQPQHF
TGTGCCAGCGGACAGCGCAATCAGCCCCAGCATTTT
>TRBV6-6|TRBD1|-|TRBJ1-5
CASSSPGQGNQPQHF
TGTGCCAGCAGTTCACCGGGACAGGGTAACCAGCCCCAGCATTTT
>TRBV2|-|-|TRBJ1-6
CASVEERRSPLHF
TGTGCCAGCGTCGAGGAGAGACGATCACCCCTCCACTTT
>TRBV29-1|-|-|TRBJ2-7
CSVKGQLSYEQYF
TGCAGCGTGAAGGGGCAGTTATCCTACGAGCAGTACTTC
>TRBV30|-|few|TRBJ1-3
CAWSYPGQGNTIYF
TGTGCCTGGAGTTACCCGGGACAAGGAAACACCATATATTTT
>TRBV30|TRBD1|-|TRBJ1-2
CAWRGQGVNYGYTF
TGTGCCTGGAGGGGGCAGGGGGTTAACTATGGCTACACCTTC
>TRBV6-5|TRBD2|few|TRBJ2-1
CASSAGTSARNEQFF
TGTGCCAGCAGTGCCGGGACTAGCGCCCGCAATGAGCAGTTCTTC
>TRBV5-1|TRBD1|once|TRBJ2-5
CASSRDSIQETQYF
TGCGCCAGCAGCCGGGACAGTATCCAAGAGACCCAGTACTTC
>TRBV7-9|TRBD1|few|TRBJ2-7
CASSWTPGQGAEEQYF
TGTGCCAGCAGCTGGACGCCGGGACAGGGGGCGGAGGAGCAGTACTTC
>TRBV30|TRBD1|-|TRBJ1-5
CAWSRDRTNQPQHF
TGTGCCTGGAGTCGGGACAGGACGAATCAGCCCCAGCATTTT
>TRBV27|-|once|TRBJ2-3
CASSPGLFHTDTQYF
TGTGCCAGCAGTCCTGGACTTTTTCACACAGATACGCAGTATTTT
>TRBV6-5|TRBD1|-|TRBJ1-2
CASSSDRGSVGYTF
TGTGCCAGCAGTTCGGACAGGGGATCCGTTGGCTACACCTTC
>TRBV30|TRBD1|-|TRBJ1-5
CAWSAGQLNQPQHF
TGTGCCTGGAGTGCGGGACAGTTGAATCAGCCCCAGCATTTT
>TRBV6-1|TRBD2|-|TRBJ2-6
CASNIAGTGANVLTF
TGTGCCAGCAACATAGCGGGCACTGGGGCCAACGTCCTGACTTTC
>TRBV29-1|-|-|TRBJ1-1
CSVQTGRTEAFF
TGCAGCGTTCAAACAGGTAGGACTGAAGCTTTCTTT